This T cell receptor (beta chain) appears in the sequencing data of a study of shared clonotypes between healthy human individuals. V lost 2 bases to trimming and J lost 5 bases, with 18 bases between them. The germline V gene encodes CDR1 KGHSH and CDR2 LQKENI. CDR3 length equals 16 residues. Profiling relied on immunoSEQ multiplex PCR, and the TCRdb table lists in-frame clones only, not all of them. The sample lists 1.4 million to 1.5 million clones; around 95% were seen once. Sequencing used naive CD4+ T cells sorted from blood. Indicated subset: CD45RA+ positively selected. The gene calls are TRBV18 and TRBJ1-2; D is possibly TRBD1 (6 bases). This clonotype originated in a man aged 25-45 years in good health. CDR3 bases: TGTGCCAGCTCACCATTGGCAGGGGAAGTGGGATATGGCTACACCTTC. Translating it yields CASSPLAGEVGYGYTF.